Following are 2 T cell receptor beta chains from one sample sequenced in a study of beta chain features in type 1 diabetes. Sequencing targeted expressed TCRB transcripts, as all isolated RNA had been reverse transcribed. Here immunoSEQ multiplex PCR was the method, and the copy in TCRdb shows in-frame clones only, minus some. This table holds fewer than 45,000 clones, about two thirds found once. Specimen: Tregs from blood. These receptors came from a woman aged 25 to 45 in good health.

The J gene is TRBJ2-7, the V gene TRBV28, with D perhaps matching TRBD1 (5 bases). V gave up 4 bases and J gave up 1 base, with 14 bases separating them. The CDR3 extends over 15 amino acids. Germline CDR1 and CDR2: MDHEN and SYDVKM. The CDR3 reads CASSWSGWGSYEQYF. The CDR3, as DNA: TGTGCCAGCAGTTGGTCAGGGTGGGGATCCTACGAGCAGTACTTC.

This clone was counted only a few times. This chain uses TRBV7-8 with TRBJ1-4, with D uncertain. Per the germline V gene, CDR1 is SGHVS and CDR2 is FQNEAQ. Trimming stripped 8 bases from V and 0 bases from J, with 7 bases between. The CDR3 covers 13 residues. This CDR3 is CASGGTTNEKLFF. The CDR3 DNA follows: TGTGCCAGCGGCGGTACAACTAATGAAAAACTGTTTTTT.